A selection of T cell receptor beta chains follows, all from one sample in a study of blood T cell repertoires in COVID-19. Profiling relied on immunoSEQ multiplex PCR, and the TCRdb table lists in-frame clones only, not all of them. In the table there are around 94,000 clones, roughly 81% of which are singletons. The sequenced sample consisted of peripheral blood. The receptor set was obtained from a middle-aged man with active or convalescent COVID-19. Both conserved end residues are part of each CDR3. Clone size, where shown, is once, few, many, or a class for clones that have expanded.

j_call: TRBJ2-5; v_call: TRBV30; clone_size: -; cdr3_aa: CAWGRTGVGQETQYF
j_call: TRBJ2-7; v_call: TRBV6-2/TRBV6-3; clone_size: -; cdr3_aa: CASSLGGFKDEQYF
j_call: TRBJ1-1; v_call: TRBV7-9; clone_size: -; cdr3_aa: CASSKQALNTEAFF
j_call: TRBJ1-2; v_call: TRBV10-3; clone_size: -; cdr3_aa: CAISRTRQGTDYGYTF
j_call: TRBJ1-1; v_call: TRBV6-1; clone_size: -; cdr3_aa: CASSESGHYTEAFF
j_call: TRBJ2-1; v_call: TRBV6-5; clone_size: -; cdr3_aa: CASSYSLAGGGEQFF
j_call: TRBJ2-2; v_call: TRBV30; clone_size: -; cdr3_aa: CAWKAGADTGELFF
j_call: TRBJ1-1; v_call: TRBV20-1; clone_size: few; cdr3_aa: CSARVGDEAFF
j_call: TRBJ2-5; v_call: TRBV6-5; clone_size: -; cdr3_aa: CASSYRLVGETQYF
j_call: TRBJ1-1; v_call: TRBV27; clone_size: -; cdr3_aa: CASSLIMGMNTEAFF
j_call: TRBJ2-5; v_call: TRBV12-5; clone_size: -; cdr3_aa: CASGRRETQYF